This paragraph reports one T cell receptor beta chain. Its target is not known. This sample is drawn from a study of vaccination and CD4 T cells after COVID-19. Study at large: Diagnosis preceded the drawing of post-COVID samples by a median 101 days (range 35 to 161).

Study-wide points: Vaccine-specific clones numbering 304 of 307 showed spike mono-reactivity in convalescent patients.

The assay that was used to sequence DNA from cultured CD4+ T cells was the Oncomine TCR Beta short-read assay. The template was genomic DNA from cultured CD4+ T cells. MiXCR, applied by TCRdb to the PCR reads, yields one record per CDR3 protein. The sample carries 5,500 to 8,000 distinct CDR3 sequences, approximately 37% recorded once. Treatment defined: approximately nine-day PBMC culture with coronavirus spike peptide pools or control peptides (ViraFEST assay). The unexposed donor's CD4+ T cells were collected before the COVID-19 pandemic (2011-2018). It was SARS-CoV-2 S/N and four cold-coronavirus spikes that probed unexposed-donor CD4+ T cells, cells permitting. Germline assignment: CDR1 SNHLY and CDR2 FYNNEI. CDR3 size: 13 residues. Trimming removed 7 bases at V and 1 base at J, with 10 bases between.

V usage is TRBV2 and J usage is TRBJ1-1; possibly TRBD1 for D (5 bases). The sequence was obtained from a human donor in good health. Sequencing input: CD4+ T cells from blood, cultured in vitro. CDR3: CASTQDKNTEAFF. DNA of the CDR3: TGTGCCAGCACTCAGGACAAGAACACTGAAGCTTTCTTT.